This TCR beta chain was sequenced during a study of CD8 T cells in ankylosing spondylitis. The CDR3 sequence is 16 residues long. V lost 5 bases, J lost 0 bases, and 14 bases lay in between. From germline, CDR1 is SGHVS and CDR2 FNYEAQ. TCRdb itself ran the 5' RACE reads through MiXCR, one entry per CDR3 protein. The sample has 200,000 to 300,000 distinct CDR3 sequences, around 32% seen once. Sequences were obtained from blood, either unsorted or a sorted T cell fraction (not recorded which). This sequence originates from a male donor with ankylosing spondylitis or in good health (not recorded which). The J gene is TRBJ2-1, the V gene TRBV7-6; D not certain. DNA of the CDR3: TGTGCCAGCAGCGCTCCGGGTTCCCGCTCCTACAATGAGCAGTTCTTC. Amino acids: CASSAPGSRSYNEQFF.